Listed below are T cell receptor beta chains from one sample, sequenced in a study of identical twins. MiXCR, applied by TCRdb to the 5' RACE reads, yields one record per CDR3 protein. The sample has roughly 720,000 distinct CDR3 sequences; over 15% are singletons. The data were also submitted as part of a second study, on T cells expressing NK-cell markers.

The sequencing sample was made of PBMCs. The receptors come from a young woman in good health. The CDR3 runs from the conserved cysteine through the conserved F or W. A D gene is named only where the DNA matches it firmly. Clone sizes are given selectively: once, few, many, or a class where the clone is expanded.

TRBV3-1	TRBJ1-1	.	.	CASSSTSGEAFF	TGTGCCAGCAGTTCAACCTCGGGTGAAGCTTTCTTT
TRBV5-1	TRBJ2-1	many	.	CASSLKGESSYNEQFF	TGCGCCAGCAGCCTCAAGGGGGAGAGCTCCTACAATGAGCAGTTCTTC
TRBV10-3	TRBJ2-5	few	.	CAISGWNQETQYF	TGTGCCATCAGTGGGTGGAATCAAGAGACCCAGTACTTC
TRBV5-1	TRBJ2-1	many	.	CASSVTLSEQFF	TGCGCCAGCAGCGTGACTTTGAGTGAGCAGTTCTTC
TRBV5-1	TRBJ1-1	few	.	CASSAGSMNTEAFF	TGCGCCAGCAGCGCGGGCAGTATGAACACTGAAGCTTTCTTT
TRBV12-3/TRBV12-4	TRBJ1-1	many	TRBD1	CASRPGQPNTEAFF	TGTGCCAGCAGGCCGGGACAGCCGAACACTGAAGCTTTCTTT
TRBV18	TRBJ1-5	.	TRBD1	CASSPQGASNQPQHF	TGTGCCAGCTCACCACAGGGGGCAAGCAATCAGCCCCAGCATTTT
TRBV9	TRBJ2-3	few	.	CASSVGVLGTQYF	TGTGCCAGCAGCGTAGGTGTTTTGGGGACGCAGTATTTT
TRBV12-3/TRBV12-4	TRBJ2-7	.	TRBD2	CASSGGAGPLSYEQYF	TGTGCCAGCTCGGGGGGGGCGGGACCACTCTCCTACGAGCAGTACTTC
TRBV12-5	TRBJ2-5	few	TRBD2	CASGPSGIGGRDRETQYF	TGTGCTAGTGGTCCCTCGGGTATCGGAGGGAGGGATCGAGAGACCCAGTACTTC
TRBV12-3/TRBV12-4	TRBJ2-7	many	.	CASSRKGEQYF	TGTGCCAGCAGCAGGAAGGGCGAGCAGTACTTC
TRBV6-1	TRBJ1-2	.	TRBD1	CASSGGQGTLPYGYTF	TGTGCCAGCAGTGGGGGACAGGGGACCCTACCCTATGGCTACACCTTC
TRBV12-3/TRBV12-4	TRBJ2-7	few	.	CASSPLSIYEQYF	TGTGCCAGCAGTCCCCTCTCGATTTACGAGCAGTACTTC
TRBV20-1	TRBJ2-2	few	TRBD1	CSAEGQIAGELFF	TGCAGTGCCGAGGGACAGATTGCCGGGGAGCTGTTTTTT
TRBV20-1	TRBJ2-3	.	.	CSASLSTDTQYF	TGCAGTGCTAGTTTGTCCACAGATACGCAGTATTTT
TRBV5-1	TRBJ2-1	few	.	CASSLAWGAYNEQFF	TGCGCCAGCAGCTTGGCCTGGGGGGCGTACAATGAGCAGTTCTTC
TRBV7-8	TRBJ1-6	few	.	CASSLGGVVSPLHF	TGTGCCAGCAGCTTAGGGGGTGTAGTCTCACCCCTCCACTTT